This T cell receptor beta chain was identified in a study of cytomegalovirus exposure and HLA in healthy donors. PCR amplification relied on 60 Vbeta primers (plus 13 Jbeta primers). TCRdb keeps only in-frame clones here, not all; method: immunoSEQ multiplex PCR. The table gives tens of thousands of clones; the top ten clones make up 4% of it. CDR1 is MGHRA, CDR2 YSYEKL, per germline. CDR3 length: 18 residues. The J segment lost 5 bases and the V segment lost 4 bases, leaving 16 bases of the junction unmatched. The sequence came from a male donor in good health and CMV-seronegative. Input material: PBMCs. The chain has TRBV4-1 and TRBJ2-1, with 8 bases that match TRBD2. The CDR3 sequence: CASSLARGAGGTDNEQFF. CDR3 coding DNA: TGCGCCAGCAGCCTCGCCCGAGGGGCGGGAGGTACCGACAATGAGCAGTTCTTC.